The 28 T cell receptor beta chains below were found in one sample sequenced in a study of shared clonotypes between healthy human individuals. The table came from immunoSEQ multiplex PCR; TCRdb's copy has only in-frame clones and leaves some out. The sample holds 1,400,000 or so clones, approximately 98.5% seen once. Sequencing input: naive CD4+ T cells sorted from blood. Documented subset: CD45RA+ positively selected. All receptors come from a young man in good health.

V and J are TRBV7-3 and TRBJ1-2, with a tentative D call TRBD1 (6 bases). The ends were cut back, 4 bases at V and 8 bases at J, with 14 bases in the middle. This CDR3 region has 13 residues. Germline V gene lookup returns CDR1 SGHTA and CDR2 FQGTGA. Written as DNA, the CDR3 is TGTGCCAGCAGCTCGAAAAACAGGGACGGCTACACCTTC. Its translation is CASSSKNRDGYTF.

The chain carries TRBV7-3 and TRBJ2-3; D is possibly TRBD1 (5 bases). This CDR3 region has 13 residues. Trimming shortened V by 6 bases and J by 3 bases, and 10 bases separated the two germline ends. Germline V gene sequence: CDR1 SGHTA, CDR2 FQGTGA. CDR3 residues: CASRTTATDTQYF. CDR3 nucleotides: TGTGCCAGCAGAACGACAGCGACAGATACGCAGTATTTT.

The V gene is TRBV11-3, the J gene TRBJ2-1; the match to TRBD2 covers 16 bases. Germline V CDR1 and CDR2: SGHNT, YENEEA. J was trimmed by 12 bases and V by 5 bases; bases with no gene match: 7. This CDR3 region has 15 residues. The chain's CDR3 is CASSRGLAGGSGQFF. CDR3 nucleotide sequence: TGTGCCAGCAGCCGGGGACTAGCGGGAGGGTCTGGGCAGTTCTTC.

The genes are TRBV29-1 and TRBJ2-1; D is tentatively TRBD1 or TRBD2 (6 bases each). Germline loops: CDR1 SQVTM, CDR2 ANQGSEA. V was clipped by 5 bases and J by 0 bases, with 17 bases between them. The CDR3 has 16 residues. Here the CDR3 DNA reads TGCAGCGTTAGGGGGACTGTAACCGGCTCCTACAATGAGCAGTTCTTC. Translated: CSVRGTVTGSYNEQFF.

The chain uses TRBV5-1 and TRBJ2-2; D is unclear. Trimming removed 1 base at V and 3 bases at J, with 13 bases between. The germline CDR1 and CDR2 sequences are SGHRS and YFSETQ. The CDR3 consists of 16 residues. CDR3 bases: TGCGCCAGCAGCTTGCAACACGGGTTCGACACCGGGGAGCTGTTTTTT. Protein sequence: CASSLQHGFDTGELFF.

V gene TRBV19 combines with J gene TRBJ2-2; possible D gene TRBD1, 6 bases. Looked up from germline, CDR1 is LNHDA and CDR2 is SQIVND (reference sequence). The V gene lost 9 bases and the J gene lost 4 bases, with 12 bases spanning the gap. The CDR3 sequence is 13 residues long. Here the CDR3 DNA reads TGTGCCAGCACCGGACAGATCACCGGGGAGCTGTTTTTT. It encodes CASTGQITGELFF. Complete variable domain (other parts from reference TRBV19 and TRBJ2-2): DGGITQSPKYLFRKEGQNVTLSCEQNLNHDAMYWYRQDPGQGLRLIYYSQIVNDFQKGDIAEGYSVSREKKESFPLTVTSAQKNPTAFYLCASTGQITGELFFGEGSRLTVL.

The J gene is TRBJ2-3, the V gene TRBV10-1; D might be TRBD2 (6 bases). Germline loops: CDR1 WNHNN, CDR2 SYGVQD (reference sequence). Trimming removed 7 bases at V and 6 bases at J, with 14 bases between. This CDR3 spans 13 amino acids. CDR3 amino acids: CASMRVSGDTQYF. CDR3 in DNA: TGCGCCAGCATGCGGGTGAGCGGGGATACGCAGTATTTT.

This clone occurred once. The V and J genes are TRBV5-6 and TRBJ2-7; the match to TRBD1 covers 9 bases. CDR3 length: 15 amino acids. V was clipped by 4 bases and J by 4 bases; unmatched bases: 9. From germline, CDR1 is SGHDT and CDR2 YYEEEE. For the CDR3, the DNA is TGTGCCAGCAGCCTCTCGGGACAGGGCTTTTACGAGCAGTACTTC. Amino acids: CASSLSGQGFYEQYF. Based on the CDR3 plus reference TRBV5-6 and TRBJ2-7, the full variable domain is DAGVTQSPTHLIKTRGQQVTLRCSPKSGHDTVSWYQQALGQGPQFIFQYYEEEERQRGNFPDRFSGHQFPNYSSELNVNALLLGDSALYLCASSLSGQGFYEQYFGPGTRLTVT.

The rearrangement uses TRBV28 and TRBJ2-1; D remains unclear. Germline CDR1 MDHEN, CDR2 SYDVKM. Trimming pared 5 bases from V and 0 bases from J, leaving 14 bases between. The CDR3 consists of 16 residues. The CDR3 DNA reads TGTGCCAGCAGTCCTCCCCTTAGGAGCTCCTACAATGAGCAGTTCTTC. It specifies CASSPPLRSSYNEQFF. The full variable domain, its missing parts supplied by reference TRBV28 and TRBJ2-1, is DVKVTQSSRYLVKRTGEKVFLECVQDMDHENMFWYRQDPGLGLRLIYFSYDVKMKEKGDIPEGYSVSREKKERFSLILESASTNQTSMYLCASSPPLRSSYNEQFFGPGTRLTVL.

This clone appeared a single time. V and J are TRBV5-4 and TRBJ2-1; 7 positions agree with TRBD2. With V trimmed by 0 bases and J by 7 bases, 7 bases remained unmatched. This CDR3 contains 15 residues. Germline V gives CDR1 SGHNT, CDR2 YYREEE (reference sequence). DNA for the CDR3: TGTGCCAGCAGCTTGGGGACGGGAGGTATGAATGAGCAGTTCTTC. It encodes CASSLGTGGMNEQFF.

This chain joins TRBV10-3 and TRBJ2-1; the match to TRBD2 covers 12 bases. Germline loops: CDR1 ENHRY, CDR2 SYGVKD. With 0 bases clipped from V and 0 bases from J, the junction kept 6 bases outside the gene matches. The CDR3 has 19 residues. DNA of the CDR3: TGTGCCATCAGTGAGTCCCCGGGACTAGCGGGTCCCTCCTACAATGAGCAGTTCTTC. This translates into CAISESPGLAGPSYNEQFF.

The chain employs TRBV5-4 and TRBJ2-5; 9 bases line up with TRBD1. This CDR3 region has 15 residues. Germline CDR1 is SGHNT and CDR2 is YYREEE (reference sequence). V gave up 2 bases and J gave up 2 bases; unmatched junction bases: 4. CDR3 sequence reads: CASSFWTGAQETQYF. CDR3 bases: TGTGCCAGCAGCTTTTGGACAGGGGCGCAAGAGACCCAGTACTTC.

The chain couples TRBV5-6 to TRBJ2-7; the match to TRBD1 covers 7 bases. The V gene end was trimmed by 4 bases and the J gene end by 2 bases; junction bases not matched to a gene: 6. The germline V gene has CDR1 SGHDT and CDR2 YYEEEE. This CDR3 has 14 amino acids. The CDR3 protein is CASSLRQGPYEQYF. The CDR3 DNA follows: TGTGCCAGCAGCCTGAGACAGGGTCCCTACGAGCAGTACTTC.

This rearrangement joins TRBV7-9 to TRBJ1-1; tentatively, D is TRBD1 (5 bases). The germline gives CDR1 SEHNR, CDR2 FQNEAQ (reference sequence). V gave up 5 bases and J gave up 3 bases, with 16 bases separating them. This CDR3 comprises 15 residues. The CDR3 bases are TGTGCCAGCAGCCCCCGGGGGACCCAGTACACTGAAGCTTTCTTT. Translating gives CASSPRGTQYTEAFF.

V usage is TRBV28 and J usage is TRBJ1-4; 8 nucleotides agree with TRBD1. With 2 bases clipped from V and 8 bases from J, the junction kept 7 bases outside the gene matches. The CDR3 sequence is 15 residues long. Germline CDR1 MDHEN, CDR2 SYDVKM. CDR3 loop: CASSLVGQGGEKLFF. The CDR3 region has the DNA TGTGCCAGCAGTTTAGTAGGACAGGGAGGCGAAAAACTGTTTTTT.

The gene calls are TRBV11-2 and TRBJ2-7, with TRBD2 identical over 8 bases. Germline CDR1 reads SGHAT; CDR2 reads FQNNGV. The J segment lost 5 bases and the V segment lost 4 bases, leaving 10 bases of the junction unmatched. This CDR3 comprises 15 residues. CDR3 in DNA: TGTGCCAGCAGCTCCCCCCGGGGGCGGGAGGACGAGCAGTACTTC. Translation gives CASSSPRGREDEQYF.

This chain connects TRBV28 to TRBJ2-3, with D unclear. Germline assignment: CDR1 MDHEN and CDR2 SYDVKM. The CDR3 sequence is 14 residues long. The V end was cut by 11 bases, the J end by 0 bases, with 15 bases between. The CDR3 is CAYRPASSTDTQYF. Here the CDR3 DNA reads TGTGCCTACCGCCCAGCATCTAGCACAGATACGCAGTATTTT.

Regarding this clone: Other DNA sequences within the sample encode an identical CDR3. This chain uses TRBV7-2 with TRBJ2-7, with a possible D match to TRBD1 (6 bases). The CDR3 contains 12 residues. V was trimmed by 5 bases and J by 4 bases, leaving 9 bases between them. CDR1 is SGHTA, CDR2 FQGNSA, per germline. DNA for the CDR3: TGTGCCAGCAGCCTCCAGGGGTACGAGCAGTACTTC. This sequence encodes CASSLQGYEQYF.

This clone has more than one count but fewer than ten. The sample holds other DNA sequences that translate to the same CDR3. The CDR3 DNA is TGTGCCAGCAGCTTCCAAGAGACCCAGTACTTC. Protein: CASSFQETQYF. This chain links TRBV5-4 with TRBJ2-5, with no clear D. V was trimmed by 2 bases and J by 1 base, leaving 0 bases between them. The CDR3 consists of 11 residues. CDR1 is SGHNT and CDR2 is YYREEE in the germline V gene (reference sequence).

V and J are TRBV18 and TRBJ1-5; D might be TRBD1 (6 bases). The CDR3 runs 15 residues. V gave up 3 bases and J gave up 6 bases, with 15 bases separating them. From germline, CDR1 is KGHSH and CDR2 LQKENI. CDR3: CASSPGQGLGQPQHF. The CDR3 nucleotides read TGTGCCAGCTCACCCGGGCAGGGGTTGGGTCAGCCCCAGCATTTT.

This chain joins TRBV10-2 and TRBJ2-7; 11 nucleotides match TRBD2. Per germline, CDR1 WSHSY and CDR2 SAAADI. CDR3 length equals 20 residues. V gave up 6 bases and J gave up 7 bases; unmatched junction bases: 26. The CDR3 loop is CASRNVMTGFETSGIGEQYF. The DNA of the CDR3 is TGCGCCAGCAGAAACGTTATGACAGGGTTCGAGACTAGCGGGATCGGGGAGCAGTACTTC.

The V and J genes are TRBV7-6 and TRBJ2-7; 9 bases align to TRBD1. The junction had 14 bases not matched to a gene; V was cut back by 8 bases and J by 3 bases. Germline V lookup: CDR1 SGHVS, CDR2 FNYEAQ. This CDR3 is 16 amino acids long. The CDR3 sequence is CASSGVGTGSNYEQYF. For the CDR3, the DNA is TGTGCCAGCTCCGGTGTCGGGACAGGGAGCAACTACGAGCAGTACTTC.

The J gene is TRBJ2-1, the V gene TRBV28; 8 positions match TRBD2. The CDR3 is made up of 15 amino acids. Unmatched junction bases numbered 8, after V lost 6 bases and J lost 4 bases. Germline V lookup: CDR1 MDHEN, CDR2 SYDVKM. The DNA for the CDR3 is TGTGCCAGCAGCAGAATGGGACTAGGGTACAATGAGCAGTTCTTC. Residues: CASSRMGLGYNEQFF.

The chain uses TRBV30 and TRBJ2-1, with 10 positions matching TRBD2. The CDR3 is made up of 13 amino acids. The germline CDR1 and CDR2 sequences are GTSNPN and SVGIG (reference sequence). The ends lost 3 bases at V and 7 bases at J; junction bases unmatched: 3. The CDR3 DNA sequence: TGTGCCTGGAGGGGGACTAGCGAGAATGAGCAGTTCTTC. It is translated as CAWRGTSENEQFF.

About this clone: Other nucleotide sequences from this sample produce the same CDR3. The chain links TRBV18 to TRBJ1-1, with D possibly TRBD1 on 6 matching bases. This CDR3 has 15 residues. Germline CDR1 and CDR2: KGHSH and LQKENI. V dropped 0 bases and J dropped 1 base, with 9 bases sitting between them. CDR3 nucleotides: TGTGCCAGCTCACCACCGGGGGGCCGGAACACTGAAGCTTTCTTT. It codes for CASSPPGGRNTEAFF.

The chain recombines TRBV9 with TRBJ2-1; 13 nucleotides agree with TRBD2. Trimming cost V 4 bases and J 3 bases; bases outside gene matches: 4. This CDR3 spans 16 amino acids. Germline values: CDR1 SGDLS, CDR2 YYNGEE. CDR3 sequence (DNA): TGTGCCAGCAGCTTAGGACTAGCGGGAGACTACAATGAGCAGTTCTTC. This sequence encodes CASSLGLAGDYNEQFF.

CDR3 sequence (DNA): TGCGCCAGCAGCCGACAAGGGGTAGGGGATCAGCCCCAGCATTTT. Translated: CASSRQGVGDQPQHF. The genes are TRBV4-1 and TRBJ1-5; possible D gene TRBD1, 5 bases. Germline values: CDR1 MGHRA, CDR2 YSYEKL. The CDR3 extends over 15 amino acids. Trimming took off 4 bases at V and 5 bases at J, with 15 bases between the two ends.

V and J are TRBV5-4 and TRBJ2-3; TRBD2 aligns across 7 bases. Trimming removed 0 bases from V and 4 bases from J; junction bases left unmatched: 5. CDR1 and CDR2 (germline): SGHNT, YYREEE (reference sequence). The CDR3 consists of 15 residues. CDR3 in amino acids: CASSLAAGEADTQYF. The CDR3 bases are TGTGCCAGCAGCTTGGCGGCGGGAGAGGCAGATACGCAGTATTTT.